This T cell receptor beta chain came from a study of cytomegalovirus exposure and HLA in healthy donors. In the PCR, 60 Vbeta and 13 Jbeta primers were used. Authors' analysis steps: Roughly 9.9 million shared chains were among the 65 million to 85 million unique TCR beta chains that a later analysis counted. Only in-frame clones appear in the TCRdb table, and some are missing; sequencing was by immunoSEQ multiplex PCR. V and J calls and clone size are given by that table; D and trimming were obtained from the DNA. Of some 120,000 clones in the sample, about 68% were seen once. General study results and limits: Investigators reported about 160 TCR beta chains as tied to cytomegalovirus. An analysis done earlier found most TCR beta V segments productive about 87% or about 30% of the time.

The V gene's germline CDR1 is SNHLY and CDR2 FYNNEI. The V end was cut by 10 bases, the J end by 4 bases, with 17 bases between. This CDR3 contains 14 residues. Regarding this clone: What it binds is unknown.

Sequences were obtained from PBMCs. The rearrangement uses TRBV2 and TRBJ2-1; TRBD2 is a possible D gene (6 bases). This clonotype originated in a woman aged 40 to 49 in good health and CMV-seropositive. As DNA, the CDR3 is TGTGCCACCATAGATAGCGGCCTTTACAATGAGCAGTTCTTC. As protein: CATIDSGLYNEQFF.